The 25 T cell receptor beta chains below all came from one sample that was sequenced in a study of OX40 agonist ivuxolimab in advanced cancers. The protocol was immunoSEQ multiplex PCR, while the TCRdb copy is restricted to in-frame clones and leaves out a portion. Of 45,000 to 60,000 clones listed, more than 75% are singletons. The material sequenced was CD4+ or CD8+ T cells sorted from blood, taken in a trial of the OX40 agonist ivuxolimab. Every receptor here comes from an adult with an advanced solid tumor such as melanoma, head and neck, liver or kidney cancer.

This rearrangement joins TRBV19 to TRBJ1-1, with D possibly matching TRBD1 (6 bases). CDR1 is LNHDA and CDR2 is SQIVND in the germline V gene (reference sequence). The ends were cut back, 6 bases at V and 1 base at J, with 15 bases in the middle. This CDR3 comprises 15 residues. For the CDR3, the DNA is TGTGCCAGTAGGCAACAGGGACTTGAGAACACTGAAGCTTTCTTT. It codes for CASRQQGLENTEAFF.

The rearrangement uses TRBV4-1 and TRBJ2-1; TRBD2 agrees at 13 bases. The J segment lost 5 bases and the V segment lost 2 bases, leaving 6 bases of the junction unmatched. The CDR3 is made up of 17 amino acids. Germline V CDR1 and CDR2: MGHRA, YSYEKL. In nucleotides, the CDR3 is TGCGCCAGCAGCCAAAAACCTGGACTAGCGGGAGACAATGAGCAGTTCTTC. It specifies CASSQKPGLAGDNEQFF.

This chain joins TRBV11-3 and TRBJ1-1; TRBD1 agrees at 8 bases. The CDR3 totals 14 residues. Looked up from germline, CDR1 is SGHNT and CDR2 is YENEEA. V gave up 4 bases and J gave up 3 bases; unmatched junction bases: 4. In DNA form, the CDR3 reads TGTGCCAGCAGCTCACAGGGGGATGACACTGAAGCTTTCTTT. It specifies CASSSQGDDTEAFF.

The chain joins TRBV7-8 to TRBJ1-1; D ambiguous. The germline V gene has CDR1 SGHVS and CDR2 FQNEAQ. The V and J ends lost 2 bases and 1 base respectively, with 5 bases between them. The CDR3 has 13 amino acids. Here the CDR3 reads CASSLYGNTEAFF. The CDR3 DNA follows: TGTGCCAGCAGCTTATATGGGAACACTGAAGCTTTCTTT.

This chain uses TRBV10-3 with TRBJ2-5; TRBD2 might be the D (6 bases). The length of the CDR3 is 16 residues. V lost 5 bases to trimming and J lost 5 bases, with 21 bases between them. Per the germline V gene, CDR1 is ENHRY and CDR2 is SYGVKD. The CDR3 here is CAISPGVRPGYETQYF. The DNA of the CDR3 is TGTGCCATCAGTCCGGGGGTGAGACCTGGATACGAGACCCAGTACTTC.

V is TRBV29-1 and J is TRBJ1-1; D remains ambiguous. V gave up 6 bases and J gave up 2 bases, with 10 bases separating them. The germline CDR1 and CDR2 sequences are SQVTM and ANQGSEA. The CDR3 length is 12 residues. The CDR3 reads CSVSGGNTEAFF. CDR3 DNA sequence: TGCAGCGTGTCAGGAGGAAACACTGAAGCTTTCTTT.

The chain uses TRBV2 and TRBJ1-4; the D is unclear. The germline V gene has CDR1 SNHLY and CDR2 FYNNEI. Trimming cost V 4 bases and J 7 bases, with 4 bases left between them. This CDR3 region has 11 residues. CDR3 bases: TGTGCCAGCAGTGTGATTGAAAAACTGTTTTTT. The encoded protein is CASSVIEKLFF.

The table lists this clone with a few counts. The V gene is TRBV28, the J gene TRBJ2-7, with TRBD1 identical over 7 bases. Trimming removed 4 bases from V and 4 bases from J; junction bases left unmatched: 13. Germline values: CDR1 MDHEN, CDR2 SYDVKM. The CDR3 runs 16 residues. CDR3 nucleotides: TGTGCCAGCAGTTCCCCCGGACAGGTGGTGAGATACGAGCAGTACTTC. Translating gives CASSSPGQVVRYEQYF.

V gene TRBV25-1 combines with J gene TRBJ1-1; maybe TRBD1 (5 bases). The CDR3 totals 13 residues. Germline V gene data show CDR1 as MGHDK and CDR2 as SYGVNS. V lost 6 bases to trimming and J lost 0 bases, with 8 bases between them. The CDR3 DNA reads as TGTGCCAGCAGGCGGGGCGTGAACACTGAAGCTTTCTTT. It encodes CASRRGVNTEAFF.

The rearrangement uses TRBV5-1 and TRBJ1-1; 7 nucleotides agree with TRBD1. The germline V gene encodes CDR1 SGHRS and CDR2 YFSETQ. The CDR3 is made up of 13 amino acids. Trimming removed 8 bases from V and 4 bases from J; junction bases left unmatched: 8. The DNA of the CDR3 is TGCGCCAGTAACAGGGGAGACAGCACTGAAGCTTTCTTT. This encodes CASNRGDSTEAFF.

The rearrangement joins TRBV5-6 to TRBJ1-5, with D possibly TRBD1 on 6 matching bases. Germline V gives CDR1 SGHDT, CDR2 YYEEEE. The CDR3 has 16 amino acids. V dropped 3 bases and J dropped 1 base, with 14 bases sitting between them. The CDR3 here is CASSSQGLWSNQPQHF. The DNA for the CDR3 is TGTGCCAGCAGCTCTCAGGGGTTGTGGAGCAATCAGCCCCAGCATTTT.

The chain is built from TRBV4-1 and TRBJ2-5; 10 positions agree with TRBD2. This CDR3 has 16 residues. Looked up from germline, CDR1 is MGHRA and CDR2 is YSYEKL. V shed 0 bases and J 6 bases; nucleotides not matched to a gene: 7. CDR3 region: CASSQETAGGRKTQYF. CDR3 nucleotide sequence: TGCGCCAGCAGCCAAGAAACAGCGGGAGGGCGGAAGACCCAGTACTTC.

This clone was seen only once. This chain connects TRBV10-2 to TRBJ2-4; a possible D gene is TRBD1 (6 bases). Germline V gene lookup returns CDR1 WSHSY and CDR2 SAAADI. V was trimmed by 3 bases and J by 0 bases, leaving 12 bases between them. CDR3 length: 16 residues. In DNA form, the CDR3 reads TGCGCCAGCAGTGAAGTTTGGGGGCTAGCCAAAAACATTCAGTACTTC. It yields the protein CASSEVWGLAKNIQYF.

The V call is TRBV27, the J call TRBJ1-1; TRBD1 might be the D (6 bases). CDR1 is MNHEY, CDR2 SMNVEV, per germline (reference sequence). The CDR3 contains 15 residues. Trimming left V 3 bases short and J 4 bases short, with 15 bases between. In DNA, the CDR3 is TGTGCCAGCAGTTTCTGGGGGGCGCGTTTCACTGAAGCTTTCTTT. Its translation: CASSFWGARFTEAFF.

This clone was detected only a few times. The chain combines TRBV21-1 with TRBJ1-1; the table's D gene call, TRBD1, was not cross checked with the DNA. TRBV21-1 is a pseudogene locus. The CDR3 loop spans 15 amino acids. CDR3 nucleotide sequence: TGTGCCAGCAGGTGGACAGGGTCTAAGAACACTGAAGCTTTCTTT. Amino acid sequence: CASRWTGSKNTEAFF.

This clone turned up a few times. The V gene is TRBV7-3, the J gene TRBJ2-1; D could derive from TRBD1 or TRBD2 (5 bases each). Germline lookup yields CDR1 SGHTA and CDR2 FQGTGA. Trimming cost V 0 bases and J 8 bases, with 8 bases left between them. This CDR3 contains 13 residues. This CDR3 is CASSLTRGDEQFF. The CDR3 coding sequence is TGTGCCAGCAGCTTAACTAGGGGAGATGAGCAGTTCTTC.

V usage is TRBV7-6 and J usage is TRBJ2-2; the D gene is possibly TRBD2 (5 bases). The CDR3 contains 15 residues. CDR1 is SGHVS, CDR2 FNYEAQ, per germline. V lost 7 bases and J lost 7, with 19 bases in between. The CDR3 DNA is TGTGCCAGCACCTCCTCCGCGGGTGTAGGCGGGGAGCTGTTTTTT. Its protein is CASTSSAGVGGELFF.

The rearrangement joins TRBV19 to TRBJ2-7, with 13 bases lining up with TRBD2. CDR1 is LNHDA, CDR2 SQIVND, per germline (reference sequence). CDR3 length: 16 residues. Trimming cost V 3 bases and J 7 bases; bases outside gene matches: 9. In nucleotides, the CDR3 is TGTGCCAGTAGTATCCAATCCGGGACTAGCGGGAAGGAGCAGTACTTC. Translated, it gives CASSIQSGTSGKEQYF.

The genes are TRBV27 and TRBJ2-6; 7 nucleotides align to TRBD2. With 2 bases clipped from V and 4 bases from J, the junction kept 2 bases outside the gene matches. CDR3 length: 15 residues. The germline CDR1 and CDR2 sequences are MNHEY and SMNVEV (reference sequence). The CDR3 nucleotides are TGTGCCAGCAGTTTAGGGGGGGTGGGGGCCAACGTCCTGACTTTC. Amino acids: CASSLGGVGANVLTF.

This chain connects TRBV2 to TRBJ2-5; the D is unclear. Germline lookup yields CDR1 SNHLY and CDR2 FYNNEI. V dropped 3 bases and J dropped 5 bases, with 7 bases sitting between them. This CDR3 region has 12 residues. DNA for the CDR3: TGTGCCAGCAGTGACAGTGGGGAGACCCAGTACTTC. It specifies CASSDSGETQYF.

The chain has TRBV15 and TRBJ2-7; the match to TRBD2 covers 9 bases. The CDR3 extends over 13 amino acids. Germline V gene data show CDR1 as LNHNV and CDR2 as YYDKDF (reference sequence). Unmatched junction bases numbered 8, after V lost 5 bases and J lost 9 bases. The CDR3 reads CATSRGRAETQYF. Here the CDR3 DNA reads TGTGCCACCAGCCGCGGGAGGGCCGAGACGCAGTACTTC.

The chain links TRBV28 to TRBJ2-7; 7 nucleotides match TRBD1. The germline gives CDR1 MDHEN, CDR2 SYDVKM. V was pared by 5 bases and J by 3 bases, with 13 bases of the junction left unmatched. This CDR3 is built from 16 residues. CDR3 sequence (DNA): TGTGCCAGCAGTACAATAAACAGGGGTGAAGGCTACGAGCAGTACTTC. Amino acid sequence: CASSTINRGEGYEQYF.

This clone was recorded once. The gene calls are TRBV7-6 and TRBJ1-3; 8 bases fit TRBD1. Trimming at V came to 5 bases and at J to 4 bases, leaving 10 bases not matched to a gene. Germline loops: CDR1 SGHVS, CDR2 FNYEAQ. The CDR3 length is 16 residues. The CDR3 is CASSPGWTGRGNTIYF. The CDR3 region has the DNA TGTGCCAGCAGCCCAGGTTGGACAGGGCGAGGAAACACCATATATTTT.

The CDR3 spells CASSSSGTYNSPLHF. CDR3 coding DNA: TGCGCCAGCAGCTCCAGTGGGACCTATAATTCACCCCTCCACTTT. The V call is TRBV5-1, the J call TRBJ1-6; D uncertain. V was trimmed by 3 bases and J by 2 bases, leaving 9 bases between them. Germline lookup yields CDR1 SGHRS and CDR2 YFSETQ. This CDR3 spans 15 amino acids. Full variable domain (remainder filled in from reference TRBV5-1 and TRBJ1-6): KAGVTQTPRYLIKTRGQQVTLSCSPISGHRSVSWYQQTPGQGLQFLFEYFSETQRNKGNFPGRFSGRQFSNSRSEMNVSTLELGDSALYLCASSSSGTYNSPLHFGNGTRLTVT.

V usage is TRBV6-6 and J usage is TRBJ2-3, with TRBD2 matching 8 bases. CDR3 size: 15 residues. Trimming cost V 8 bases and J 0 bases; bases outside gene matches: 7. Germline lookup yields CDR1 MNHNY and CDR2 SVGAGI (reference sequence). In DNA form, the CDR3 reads TGTGCCAGCCTCGGTAGCGGGGCTAGCACAGATACGCAGTATTTT. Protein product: CASLGSGASTDTQYF.